This TCR beta chain derives from a study of CD8 T cells in ankylosing spondylitis. It was by quantitative 5'-RACE with molecular barcodes that TCR beta libraries were made. TCRdb called the 5' RACE reads again in MiXCR, with one record for every CDR3 protein. The sample includes 150,000 to 200,000 distinct CDR3 sequences, roughly 30% seen only once; the top ten take 4.5% to 6%. The CDR3 has 18 residues. This clonotype has at least ten counts. The sequence came from a male donor with ankylosing spondylitis. The chain couples TRBV21-1 to TRBJ1-2; the tabulated D call, TRBD1, remains unverified against the DNA. TRBV21-1 is a pseudogene. The sample comprised synovial fluid, either unsorted or a sorted T cell fraction (not recorded which). The CDR3 protein is CASSKGPEGYPALYGYTF. Written as DNA, the CDR3 is TGTGCCAGCAGCAAGGGACCGGAAGGGTACCCTGCCTTGTATGGCTACACCTTC.